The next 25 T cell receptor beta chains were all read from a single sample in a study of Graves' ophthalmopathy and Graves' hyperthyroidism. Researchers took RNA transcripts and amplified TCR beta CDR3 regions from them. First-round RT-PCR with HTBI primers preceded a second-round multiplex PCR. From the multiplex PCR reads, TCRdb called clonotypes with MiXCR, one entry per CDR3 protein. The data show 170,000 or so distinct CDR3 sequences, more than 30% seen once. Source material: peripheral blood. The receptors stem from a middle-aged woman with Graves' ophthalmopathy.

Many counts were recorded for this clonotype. The CDR3: CASRDVRAGDYEQYF. CDR3 bases: TGTGCCAGCCGGGATGTAAGGGCGGGAGACTACGAGCAGTACTTC. The chain joins TRBV28 to TRBJ2-7; 7 bases are a match to TRBD2. The V segment lost 8 bases and the J segment 3 bases; nucleotides outside the gene matches: 13. Germline V gene data show CDR1 as MDHEN and CDR2 as SYDVKM. This CDR3 region has 15 residues.

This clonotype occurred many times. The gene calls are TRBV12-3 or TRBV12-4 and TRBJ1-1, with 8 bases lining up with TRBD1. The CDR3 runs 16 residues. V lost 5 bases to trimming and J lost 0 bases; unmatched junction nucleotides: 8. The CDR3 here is CASSPTGDWMNTEAFF. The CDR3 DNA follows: TGTGCCAGCAGTCCGACAGGGGACTGGATGAACACTGAAGCTTTCTTT.

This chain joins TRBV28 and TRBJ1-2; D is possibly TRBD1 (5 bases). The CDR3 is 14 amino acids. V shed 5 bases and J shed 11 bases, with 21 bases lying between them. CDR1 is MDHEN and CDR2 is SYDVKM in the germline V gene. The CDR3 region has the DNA TGTGCCAGCAGTCACACCCACAGGCCAAGTGGGTACACCTTC. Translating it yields CASSHTHRPSGYTF.

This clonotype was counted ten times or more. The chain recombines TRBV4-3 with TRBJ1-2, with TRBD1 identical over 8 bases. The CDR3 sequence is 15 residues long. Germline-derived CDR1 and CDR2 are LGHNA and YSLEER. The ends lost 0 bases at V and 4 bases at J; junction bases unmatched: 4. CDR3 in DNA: TGCGCCAGCAGCCAAGATTCAGGGGGCTCCTATGGCTACACCTTC. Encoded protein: CASSQDSGGSYGYTF.

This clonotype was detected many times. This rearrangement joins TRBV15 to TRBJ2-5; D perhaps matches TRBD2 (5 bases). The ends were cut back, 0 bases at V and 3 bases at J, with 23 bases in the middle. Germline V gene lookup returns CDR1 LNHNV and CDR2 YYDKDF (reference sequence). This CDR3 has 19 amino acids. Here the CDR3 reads CATSRDQSAGGYSKETQYF. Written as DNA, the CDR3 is TGTGCCACCAGCAGAGATCAATCGGCAGGAGGATACTCTAAAGAGACCCAGTACTTC.

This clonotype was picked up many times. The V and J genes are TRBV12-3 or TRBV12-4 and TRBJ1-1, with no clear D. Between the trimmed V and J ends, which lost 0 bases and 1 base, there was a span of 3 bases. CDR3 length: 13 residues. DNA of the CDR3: TGTGCCAGCAGTTTAGCCGCGAACACTGAAGCTTTCTTT. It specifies CASSLAANTEAFF.

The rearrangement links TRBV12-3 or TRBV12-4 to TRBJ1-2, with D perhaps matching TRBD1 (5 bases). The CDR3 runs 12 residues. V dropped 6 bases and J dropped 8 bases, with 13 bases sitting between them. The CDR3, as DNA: TGTGCCAGCAGCAAAGCAGGGTCGGGCTACACCTTC. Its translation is CASSKAGSGYTF.

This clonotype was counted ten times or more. CDR3 sequence: CASRTDGTYEQYF. CDR3 nucleotide sequence: TGTGCCAGCAGAACGGACGGTACCTACGAGCAGTACTTC. The chain uses TRBV7-2 and TRBJ2-7; D is uncertain. CDR3 length equals 13 residues. Germline CDR1 SGHTA, CDR2 FQGNSA. V shed 6 bases and J shed 2 bases, with 11 bases lying between them. The full variable domain, its missing parts supplied by reference TRBV7-2 and TRBJ2-7, is GAGVSQSPSNKVTEKGKDVELRCDPISGHTALYWYRQSLGQGLEFLIYFQGNSAPDKSGLPSDRFSAERTGGSVSTLTIQRTQQEDSAVYLCASRTDGTYEQYFGPGTRLTVT.

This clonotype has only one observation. The CDR3 bases are TGTGCCAGCAGTTACCGTGCAGGCCCTGTTTACGAGCAGTACTTC. The encoded protein is CASSYRAGPVYEQYF. The chain links TRBV6-2 or TRBV6-3 to TRBJ2-7, with D uncertain. V shed 2 bases and J shed 4 bases, with 15 bases lying between them. Germline V gene data show CDR1 as MNHEY and CDR2 as SVGEGT. This CDR3 contains 15 residues.

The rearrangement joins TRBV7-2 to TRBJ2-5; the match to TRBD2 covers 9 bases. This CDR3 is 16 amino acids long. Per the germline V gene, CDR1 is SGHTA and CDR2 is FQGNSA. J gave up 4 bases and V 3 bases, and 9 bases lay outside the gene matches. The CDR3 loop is CASSLYPSGVPETQYF. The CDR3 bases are TGTGCCAGCAGCTTGTACCCTAGCGGGGTCCCAGAGACCCAGTACTTC.

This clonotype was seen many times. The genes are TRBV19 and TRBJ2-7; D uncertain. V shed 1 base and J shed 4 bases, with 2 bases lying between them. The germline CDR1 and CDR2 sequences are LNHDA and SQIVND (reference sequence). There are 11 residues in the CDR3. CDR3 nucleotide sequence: TGTGCCAGTAGTATAGGATACGAGCAGTACTTC. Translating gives CASSIGYEQYF.

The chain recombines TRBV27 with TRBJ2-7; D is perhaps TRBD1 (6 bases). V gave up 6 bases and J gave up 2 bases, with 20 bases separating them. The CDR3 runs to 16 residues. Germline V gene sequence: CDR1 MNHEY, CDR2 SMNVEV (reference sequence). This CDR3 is CASRAWEQGPPYEQYF. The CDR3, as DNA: TGTGCCAGCAGGGCGTGGGAACAGGGTCCTCCCTACGAGCAGTACTTC.

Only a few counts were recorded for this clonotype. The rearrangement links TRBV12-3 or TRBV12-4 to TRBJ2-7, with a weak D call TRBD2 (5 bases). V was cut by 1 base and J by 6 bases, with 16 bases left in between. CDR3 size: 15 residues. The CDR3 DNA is TGTGCCAGCAGTTTAGGCACGGGTTTCGGAGGCGAGCAGTACTTC. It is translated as CASSLGTGFGGEQYF.

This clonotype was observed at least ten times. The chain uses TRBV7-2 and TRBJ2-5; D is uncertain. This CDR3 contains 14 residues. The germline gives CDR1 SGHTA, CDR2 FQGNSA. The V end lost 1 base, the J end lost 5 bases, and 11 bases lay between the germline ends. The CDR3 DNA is TGTGCCAGCAGCTTAGTGGTAGGGCCGGAGACCCAGTACTTC. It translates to CASSLVVGPETQYF.

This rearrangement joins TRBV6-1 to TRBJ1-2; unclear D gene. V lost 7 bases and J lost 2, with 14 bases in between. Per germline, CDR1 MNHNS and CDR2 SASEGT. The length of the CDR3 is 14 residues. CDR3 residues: CASTGYSRNYGYTF. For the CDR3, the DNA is TGTGCCAGCACCGGTTATAGTCGGAACTATGGCTACACCTTC.

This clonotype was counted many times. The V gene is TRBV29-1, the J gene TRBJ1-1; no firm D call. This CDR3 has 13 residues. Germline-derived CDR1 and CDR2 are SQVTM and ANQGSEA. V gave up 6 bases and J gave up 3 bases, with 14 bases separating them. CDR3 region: CSVATQADTEAFF. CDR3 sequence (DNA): TGCAGCGTCGCCACCCAAGCGGACACTGAAGCTTTCTTT.

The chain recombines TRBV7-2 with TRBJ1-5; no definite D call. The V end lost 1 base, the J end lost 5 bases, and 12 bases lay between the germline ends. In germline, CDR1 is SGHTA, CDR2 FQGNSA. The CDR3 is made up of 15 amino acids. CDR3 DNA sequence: TGTGCCAGCAGCTTAGTCAGAGGGCTACATCAGCCCCAGCATTTT. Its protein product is CASSLVRGLHQPQHF. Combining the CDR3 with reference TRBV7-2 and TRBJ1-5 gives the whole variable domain GAGVSQSPSNKVTEKGKDVELRCDPISGHTALYWYRQSLGQGLEFLIYFQGNSAPDKSGLPSDRFSAERTGGSVSTLTIQRTQQEDSAVYLCASSLVRGLHQPQHFGDGTRLSIL.

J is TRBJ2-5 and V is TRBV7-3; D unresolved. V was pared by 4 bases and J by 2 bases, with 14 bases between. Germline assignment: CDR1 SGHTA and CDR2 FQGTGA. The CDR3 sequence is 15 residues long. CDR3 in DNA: TGTGCCAGCAGCTCCGACCCTTCAACGCAAGAGACCCAGTACTTC. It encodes CASSSDPSTQETQYF.

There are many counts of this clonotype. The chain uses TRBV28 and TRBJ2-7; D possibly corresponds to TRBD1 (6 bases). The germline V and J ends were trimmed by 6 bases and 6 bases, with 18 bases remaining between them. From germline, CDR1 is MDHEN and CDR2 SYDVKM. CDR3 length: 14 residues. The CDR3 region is CASRPAGAVAEQYF. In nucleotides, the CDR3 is TGTGCCAGCAGACCTGCAGGGGCCGTCGCCGAGCAGTACTTC.

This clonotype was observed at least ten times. The CDR3 DNA reads as TGCAGCGTTGTGAGGCAGGGGGGCACCGGGGAGCTGTTTTTT. Its protein is CSVVRQGGTGELFF. The rearrangement links TRBV29-1 to TRBJ2-2, with D perhaps TRBD1 (7 bases). The CDR3 is 14 residues long. V lost 4 bases to trimming and J lost 4 bases, with 13 bases between them. Germline V gene lookup returns CDR1 SQVTM and CDR2 ANQGSEA.

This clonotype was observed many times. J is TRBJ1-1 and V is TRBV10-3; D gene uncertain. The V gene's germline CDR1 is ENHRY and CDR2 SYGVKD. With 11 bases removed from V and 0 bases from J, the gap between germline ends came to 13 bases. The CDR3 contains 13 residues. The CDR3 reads CASATGMNTEAFF. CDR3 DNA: TGTGCCTCTGCGACCGGAATGAACACTGAAGCTTTCTTT.

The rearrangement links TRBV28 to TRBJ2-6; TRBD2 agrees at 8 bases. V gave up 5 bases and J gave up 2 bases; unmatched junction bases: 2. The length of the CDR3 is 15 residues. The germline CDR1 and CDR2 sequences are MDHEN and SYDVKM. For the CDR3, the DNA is TGTGCCAGCAGTCGGGGGGGGGCTGGGGCCAACGTCCTGACTTTC. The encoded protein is CASSRGGAGANVLTF.

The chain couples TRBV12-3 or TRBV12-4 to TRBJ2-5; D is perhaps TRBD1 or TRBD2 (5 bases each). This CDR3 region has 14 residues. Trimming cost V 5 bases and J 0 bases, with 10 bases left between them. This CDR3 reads CASSLEGHQETQYF. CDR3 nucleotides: TGTGCCAGCAGTCTCGAGGGGCACCAAGAGACCCAGTACTTC.

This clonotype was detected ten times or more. The CDR3 here is CASSLGTGVSYEQYF. CDR3 nucleotides: TGTGCCAGCAGCTTGGGGACAGGGGTATCCTACGAGCAGTACTTC. The chain joins TRBV5-6 to TRBJ2-7; 9 bases match TRBD1. The germline V gene encodes CDR1 SGHDT and CDR2 YYEEEE. The CDR3 runs 15 residues. J lost 1 base, V lost 0 bases, and 2 bases had no gene match. The full variable domain, with the rest looked up from reference TRBV5-6 and TRBJ2-7, is DAGVTQSPTHLIKTRGQQVTLRCSPKSGHDTVSWYQQALGQGPQFIFQYYEEEERQRGNFPDRFSGHQFPNYSSELNVNALLLGDSALYLCASSLGTGVSYEQYFGPGTRLTVT.

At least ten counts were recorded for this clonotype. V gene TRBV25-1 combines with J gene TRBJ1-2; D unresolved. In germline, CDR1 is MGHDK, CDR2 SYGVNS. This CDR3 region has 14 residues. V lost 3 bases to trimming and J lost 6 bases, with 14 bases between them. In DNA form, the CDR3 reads TGTGCCAGCAGTGACCCCGGGCGGTTTGATGGCTACACCTTC. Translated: CASSDPGRFDGYTF.